This T cell receptor beta chain was obtained from a study of OX40 agonist ivuxolimab in advanced cancers. Background on the study: Treatment received earlier with anti-PD-1, anti-PD-L1 or anti-CTLA-4 agents was allowed, and more than 30% had some. Partial responses were achieved by three patients, of whom one had hepatocellular carcinoma and two had cutaneous melanoma.

Trimming took off 4 bases at V and 5 bases at J, with 18 bases between the two ends. In germline, CDR1 is SGHRS, CDR2 YFSETQ. The CDR3 covers 15 residues. Points from the study as a whole: The CD4+ and CD8+ T cells in the blood had expanded clonally by week 6 at 0.1 to 3.0 mg/kg.

A word on this clone: What it binds is unknown.

Samples were taken at baseline and on day 1 of cycles 4 and 7. The method was immunoSEQ multiplex PCR; TCRdb's version includes in-frame clones alone and lacks a portion of them. The data hold about 33,000 clones, with approximately 89% observed a single time. The clonotype originates from an adult with an advanced solid tumor such as melanoma, head and neck, liver or kidney cancer. The chain has TRBV5-1 and TRBJ1-2; the D is unclear. This material consisted of CD4+ or CD8+ T cells sorted from blood, taken in a trial of the OX40 agonist ivuxolimab. In DNA, the CDR3 is TGCGCCAGCAGCCCAGACTCCGGGCCCACATATGGCTACACCTTC. This sequence encodes CASSPDSGPTYGYTF.